What follows are 16 T cell receptor beta chains derived from one specimen sequenced in a study of blood T cell repertoires in COVID-19. Sequencing was performed with immunoSEQ multiplex PCR; in TCRdb, only in-frame clones are kept and a portion is missing. This table holds 250,000 to 350,000 clones, around four fifths found once. What was sequenced was peripheral blood. The receptors were gathered from a woman aged 50 to 60 with active or convalescent COVID-19.

This rearrangement joins TRBV7-9 to TRBJ2-6; D is undetermined. This CDR3 is built from 15 residues. Trimming stripped 5 bases from V and 0 bases from J, with 8 bases between. The germline gives CDR1 SEHNR, CDR2 FQNEAQ (reference sequence). CDR3 residues: CASSVYSSGANVLTF. The CDR3 DNA reads as TGTGCCAGCAGCGTTTACAGCTCTGGGGCCAACGTCCTGACTTTC.

This sequence joins TRBV27 and TRBJ2-3; D is unclear. The V end lost 6 bases, the J end lost 2 bases, and 6 bases lay between the germline ends. The CDR3 loop spans 12 amino acids. CDR1 and CDR2 (germline): MNHEY, SMNVEV (reference sequence). CDR3 residues: CASRTFTDTQYF. CDR3 nucleotide sequence: TGTGCCAGCAGGACTTTCACAGATACGCAGTATTTT.

V usage is TRBV6-5 and J usage is TRBJ1-1; 9 bases align to TRBD1. V dropped 7 bases and J dropped 5; count of bases not matched to a gene: 11. Germline V gene sequence: CDR1 MNHEY, CDR2 SVGAGI. CDR3 length: 15 residues. The CDR3, as DNA: TGTGCCAGCACCTTAAAACAGGGGGCGACAACTGAAGCTTTCTTT. It yields the protein CASTLKQGATTEAFF.

The chain has TRBV5-8 and TRBJ1-1; TRBD1 aligns across 7 bases. Looked up from germline, CDR1 is SGHTS and CDR2 is YDEGEE. This CDR3 comprises 14 residues. V gave up 0 bases and J gave up 5 bases; unmatched junction bases: 4. The CDR3 protein is CASSLVRGKTEAFF. In nucleotides, the CDR3 is TGTGCCAGCAGCTTGGTCAGGGGGAAAACTGAAGCTTTCTTT.

The chain joins TRBV19 to TRBJ2-7, with TRBD2 identical over 11 bases. Trimming cost V 3 bases and J 2 bases; bases outside gene matches: 9. CDR1 is LNHDA, CDR2 SQIVND, per germline (reference sequence). The CDR3 runs to 17 residues. CDR3 coding DNA: TGTGCCAGTAGTATGATGGGACTAGCGGACGATCCCTACGAGCAGTACTTC. Protein product: CASSMMGLADDPYEQYF.

This chain links TRBV6-1 with TRBJ1-2; a weak D match, TRBD1 (5 bases). Trimming removed 2 bases from V and 2 bases from J, with 9 bases in between. Germline values: CDR1 MNHNS, CDR2 SASEGT. This CDR3 region has 14 residues. CDR3 in DNA: TGTGCCAGCAGTGAATCCAGGGAAAACTATGGCTACACCTTC. Encoded protein: CASSESRENYGYTF.

The chain combines TRBV19 with TRBJ2-7, with D possibly being TRBD2 (5 bases). The germline V and J ends were trimmed by 3 bases and 1 base, with 10 bases remaining between them. Germline V CDR1 and CDR2: LNHDA, SQIVND (reference sequence). The CDR3 runs 14 residues. The CDR3, as DNA: TGTGCCAGTAGTATCGCGGGCGGGTCCTACGAGCAGTACTTC. Translated, it gives CASSIAGGSYEQYF.

J is TRBJ2-7 and V is TRBV10-3; 13 bases fit TRBD2. This CDR3 comprises 12 residues. The germline V gene encodes CDR1 ENHRY and CDR2 SYGVKD. The J segment lost 5 bases and the V segment lost 8 bases, leaving 0 bases of the junction unmatched. This chain's CDR3 is CAIGTSGNEQYF. For the CDR3, the DNA is TGTGCCATCGGGACTAGCGGGAACGAGCAGTACTTC.

The rearrangement links TRBV4-2 to TRBJ2-1; 7 bases map to TRBD2. This CDR3 is built from 14 residues. V lost 3 bases and J lost 8; bases outside the gene matches: 7. Germline values: CDR1 LGHNA, CDR2 YNFKEQ. The CDR3: CASSQGSGVDEQFF. The DNA for the CDR3 is TGTGCCAGCAGCCAGGGGAGCGGGGTAGATGAGCAGTTCTTC.

J is TRBJ2-3 and V is TRBV5-4, with 7 bases identical to TRBD1. V shed 4 bases and J 1 base; nucleotides not matched to a gene: 6. The CDR3 covers 15 residues. The V gene's germline CDR1 is SGHNT and CDR2 YYREEE (reference sequence). This CDR3 is CASSTRQGGTDTQYF. In nucleotides, the CDR3 is TGTGCCAGCAGCACCCGACAGGGCGGCACAGATACGCAGTATTTT.

V and J are TRBV4-2 and TRBJ2-1; 12 bases are a match to TRBD2. The germline V gene has CDR1 LGHNA and CDR2 YNFKEQ. V lost 1 base, J lost 10 bases, and 5 bases stayed unmatched. CDR3 length equals 15 residues. As DNA, the CDR3 is TGTGCCAGCAGCCAAGCCCTAGCGGGAGGGTACGAGCAGTTCTTC. Its protein is CASSQALAGGYEQFF.

This chain links TRBV13 with TRBJ2-7, with TRBD1 matching over 9 bases. Germline CDR1 is PRHDT and CDR2 is FYEKMQ (reference sequence). The length of the CDR3 is 16 residues. The junction had 14 bases not matched to a gene; V was cut back by 5 bases and J by 6 bases. The CDR3 coding sequence is TGTGCCAGCAGCACGACCCTCGGGACAGGGAAGCGCGAGCAGTACTTC. Residues: CASSTTLGTGKREQYF.

The genes are TRBV2 and TRBJ1-6; D is unclear. The CDR3 extends over 15 amino acids. The germline CDR1 and CDR2 sequences are SNHLY and FYNNEI. Trimming stripped 7 bases from V and 0 bases from J, with 10 bases between. The CDR3 loop reads CASTGGSSYNSPLHF. CDR3 coding DNA: TGTGCCAGCACCGGCGGTAGCTCCTATAATTCACCCCTCCACTTT.

The genes are TRBV19 and TRBJ2-1; 7 nucleotides line up with TRBD2. V lost 3 bases and J lost 15; bases outside the gene matches: 11. The CDR3 totals 13 residues. Per germline, CDR1 LNHDA and CDR2 SQIVND (reference sequence). CDR3 sequence: CASSISAGDGLFF. The CDR3 DNA is TGTGCCAGTAGTATTTCCGCGGGAGACGGGCTGTTCTTC.

In this sample, this clone turned up a few times. The V gene is TRBV5-5, the J gene TRBJ2-6, with 13 bases identical to TRBD2. Germline CDR1 SGHKS, CDR2 YYEKEE (reference sequence). The CDR3 is 17 residues long. J lost 1 base, V lost 2 bases, and 0 bases had no gene match. In DNA form, the CDR3 reads TGTGCCAGCAGCTTACTAGCGGGAGGGTCTGGGGCCAACGTCCTGACTTTC. Protein: CASSLLAGGSGANVLTF.

This chain uses TRBV28 with TRBJ1-2, with TRBD1 identical over 10 bases. With V trimmed by 5 bases and J by 8 bases, 8 bases remained unmatched. The V gene's germline CDR1 is MDHEN and CDR2 SYDVKM. This CDR3 contains 14 residues. The CDR3 region has the DNA TGTGCCAGCAGTAAGCGGGACAGGGGTATGGGCTACACCTTC. It yields the protein CASSKRDRGMGYTF.